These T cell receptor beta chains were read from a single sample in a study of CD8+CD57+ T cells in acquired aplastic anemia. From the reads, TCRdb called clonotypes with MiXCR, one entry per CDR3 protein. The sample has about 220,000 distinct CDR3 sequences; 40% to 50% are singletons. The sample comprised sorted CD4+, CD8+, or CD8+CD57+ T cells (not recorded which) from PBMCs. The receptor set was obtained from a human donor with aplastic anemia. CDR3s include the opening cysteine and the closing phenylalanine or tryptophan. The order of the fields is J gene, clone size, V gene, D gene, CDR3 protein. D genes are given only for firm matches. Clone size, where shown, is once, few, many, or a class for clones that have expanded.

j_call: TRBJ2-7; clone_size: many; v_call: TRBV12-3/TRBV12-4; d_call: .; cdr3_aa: CASSSAQGGDYEQYF
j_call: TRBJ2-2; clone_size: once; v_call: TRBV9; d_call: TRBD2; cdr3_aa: CASSVGGGGDTGELFF
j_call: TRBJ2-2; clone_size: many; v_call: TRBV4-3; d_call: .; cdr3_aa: CASSQVDHLFTGELFF
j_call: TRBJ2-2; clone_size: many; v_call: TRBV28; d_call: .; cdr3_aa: CASSPTGTNTGELFF
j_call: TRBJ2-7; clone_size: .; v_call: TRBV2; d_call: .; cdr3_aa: CASSEGGIYEQYF
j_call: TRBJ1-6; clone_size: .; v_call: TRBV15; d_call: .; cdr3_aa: CATSRVGGNSPLHF
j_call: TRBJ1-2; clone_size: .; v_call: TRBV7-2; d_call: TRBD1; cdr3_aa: CASSSGQGRDYGYTF
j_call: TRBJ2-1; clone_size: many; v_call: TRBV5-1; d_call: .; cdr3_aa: CASSLGGRRNEQFF
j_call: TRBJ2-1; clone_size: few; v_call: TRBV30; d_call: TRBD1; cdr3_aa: CARQGGSYNEQFF
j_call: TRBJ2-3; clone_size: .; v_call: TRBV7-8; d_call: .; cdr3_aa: CASTSVRGPDTQYF
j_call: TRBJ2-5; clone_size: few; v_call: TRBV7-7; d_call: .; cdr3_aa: CASSGGAHQETQYF
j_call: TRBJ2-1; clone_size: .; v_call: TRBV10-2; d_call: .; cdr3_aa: CASLPKPGGLNEQFF
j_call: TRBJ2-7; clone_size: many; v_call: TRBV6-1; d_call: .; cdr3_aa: CASSEARYEQYF
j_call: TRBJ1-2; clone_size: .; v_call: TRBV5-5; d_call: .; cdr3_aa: CASSLKGEGYTF
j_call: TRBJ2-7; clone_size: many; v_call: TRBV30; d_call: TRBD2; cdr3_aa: CAWTLAGYEQYF
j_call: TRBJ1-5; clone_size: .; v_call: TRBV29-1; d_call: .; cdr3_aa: CSVEDARRRGRDHNEHF
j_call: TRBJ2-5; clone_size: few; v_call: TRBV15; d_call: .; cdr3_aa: CATSRTSHQETQYF
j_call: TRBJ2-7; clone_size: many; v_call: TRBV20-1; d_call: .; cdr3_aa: CSARMAGEQYF
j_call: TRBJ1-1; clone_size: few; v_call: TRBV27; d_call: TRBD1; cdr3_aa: CASSSQGANTEAFF
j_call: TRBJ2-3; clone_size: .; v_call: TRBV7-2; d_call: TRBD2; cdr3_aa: CASRQGLAGVDTQYF
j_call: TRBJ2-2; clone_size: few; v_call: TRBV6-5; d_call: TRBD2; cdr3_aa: CASSYPVAGWTGELFF
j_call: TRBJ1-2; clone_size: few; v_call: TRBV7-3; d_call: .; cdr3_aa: CASSLGALGGYTF
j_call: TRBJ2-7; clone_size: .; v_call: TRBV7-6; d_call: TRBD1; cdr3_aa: CASSLHGFKRQGTPRDIYEQYF
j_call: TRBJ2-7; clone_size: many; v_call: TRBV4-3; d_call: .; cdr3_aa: CASSQDPSITYEQYF
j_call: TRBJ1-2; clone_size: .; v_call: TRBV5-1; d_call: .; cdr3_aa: CANSTGRPSSDDYGYTF
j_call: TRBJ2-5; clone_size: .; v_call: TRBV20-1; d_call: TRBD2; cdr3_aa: CSASGTSGGALETQYF
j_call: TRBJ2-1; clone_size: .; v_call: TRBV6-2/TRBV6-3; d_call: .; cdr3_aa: CASSYSPYNEQFF
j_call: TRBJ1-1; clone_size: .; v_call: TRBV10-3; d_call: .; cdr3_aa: CASREDWGMNTEAFF
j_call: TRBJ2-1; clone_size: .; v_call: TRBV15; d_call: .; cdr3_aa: CATRRDVTNYNEQFF
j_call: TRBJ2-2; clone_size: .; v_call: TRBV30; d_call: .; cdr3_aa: CAWSVPRVETGELFF
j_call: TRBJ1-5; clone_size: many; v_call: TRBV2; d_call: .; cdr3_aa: CASSPGGWDSNQPQHF
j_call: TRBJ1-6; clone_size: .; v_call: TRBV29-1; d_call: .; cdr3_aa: CSVAQGRDSPLHF
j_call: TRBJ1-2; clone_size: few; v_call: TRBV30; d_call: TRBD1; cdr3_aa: CARTGQGAKDGYTF
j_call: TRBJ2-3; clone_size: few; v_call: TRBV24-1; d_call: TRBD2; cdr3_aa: CATSDSFAGVNTDTQYF
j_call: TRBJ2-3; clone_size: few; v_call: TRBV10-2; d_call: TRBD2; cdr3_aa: CASSSKPGLAGGSTDTQYF
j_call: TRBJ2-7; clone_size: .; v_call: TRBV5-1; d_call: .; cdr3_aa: CASSLEQDTTYEQCF
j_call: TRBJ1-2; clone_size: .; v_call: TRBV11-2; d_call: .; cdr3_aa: CASSFTGRRGNYGYTF
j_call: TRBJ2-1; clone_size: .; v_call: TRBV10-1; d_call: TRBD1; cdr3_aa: CASSESLGQGNNEQFF
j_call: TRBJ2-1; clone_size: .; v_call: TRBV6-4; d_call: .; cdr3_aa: CASSDGTNSPPGYYWHNEQFF
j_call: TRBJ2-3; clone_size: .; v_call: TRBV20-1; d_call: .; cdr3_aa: CSARLIGQRTLSLTDTQYF
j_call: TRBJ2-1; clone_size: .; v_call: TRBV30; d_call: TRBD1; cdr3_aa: CASRQGYNEQFF
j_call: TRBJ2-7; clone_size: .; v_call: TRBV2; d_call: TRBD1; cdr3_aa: CASTGQGIVNEQYF
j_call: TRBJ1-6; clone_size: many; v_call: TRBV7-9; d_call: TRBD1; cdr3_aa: CASSLVRTGYNSPLHF
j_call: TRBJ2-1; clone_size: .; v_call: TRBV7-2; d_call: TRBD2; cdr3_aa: CASSCIAGGPYSEQFF
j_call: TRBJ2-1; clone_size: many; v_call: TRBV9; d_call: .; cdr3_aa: CASGLGNEQFF
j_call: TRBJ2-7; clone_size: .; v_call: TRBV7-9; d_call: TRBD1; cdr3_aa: CASSIAGTGGEQYF
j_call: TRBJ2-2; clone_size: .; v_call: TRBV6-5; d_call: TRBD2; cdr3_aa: CASSYSASGGPGELFF
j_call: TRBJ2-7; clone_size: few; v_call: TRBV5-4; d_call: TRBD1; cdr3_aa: CASSGGSPEQYF
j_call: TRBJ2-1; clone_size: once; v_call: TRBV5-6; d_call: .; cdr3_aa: CASSQGGEGDEQFF
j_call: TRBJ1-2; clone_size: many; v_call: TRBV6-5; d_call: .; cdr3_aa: CASSYSESYGYTF
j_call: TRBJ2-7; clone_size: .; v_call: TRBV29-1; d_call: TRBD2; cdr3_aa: CSASSQEGTSGSYEQYF
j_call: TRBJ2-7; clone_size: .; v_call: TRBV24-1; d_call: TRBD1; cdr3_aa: CATSETGTGFGAEQYF
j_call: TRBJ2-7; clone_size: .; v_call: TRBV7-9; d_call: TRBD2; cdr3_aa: CASSSRGSSYEQYF